This passage covers 11 T cell receptor beta chains from one sample sequenced in a study of blood T cell repertoires in COVID-19. Only in-frame clones appear in the TCRdb table, and some are missing; sequencing was by immunoSEQ multiplex PCR. Of under 400,000 clones listed, approximately 89% are singletons. Material: peripheral blood. The receptor set was obtained from a woman aged 55-70 years with COVID-19, enrolled during active disease.

The chain uses TRBV5-1 and TRBJ2-7; tentative D call: TRBD1 (5 bases). CDR1 is SGHRS and CDR2 is YFSETQ in the germline V gene. Trimming took 3 bases from V and 4 from J, leaving 11 bases between them. The CDR3 has 13 amino acids. The DNA of the CDR3 is TGCGCCAGCAGCTCTTCAGGGTCGTACGAGCAGTACTTC. Protein sequence: CASSSSGSYEQYF.

Remarks on this clone: This CDR3 is also generated by other DNA sequences in the sample. The chain combines TRBV9 with TRBJ2-7; no clear D gene. V lost 2 bases and J 0 bases, leaving 6 bases between the germline ends. The length of the CDR3 is 13 residues. The germline gives CDR1 SGDLS, CDR2 YYNGEE. The CDR3 protein is CASSVASSYEQYF. The CDR3 nucleotides are TGTGCCAGCAGCGTGGCCTCCTCCTACGAGCAGTACTTC.

This clone came up many times. The CDR3 nucleotides are TGCGCCAGCAGCGGGACAGGGGGCAGGGCCTACAATGAGCAGTTCTTC. This codes for CASSGTGGRAYNEQFF. The J gene is TRBJ2-1, the V gene TRBV10-1; 12 bases align to TRBD1. The CDR3 totals 16 residues. Germline CDR1 and CDR2: WNHNN and SYGVQD (reference sequence). J lost 2 bases, V lost 6 bases, and 5 bases had no gene match.

The V and J genes are TRBV4-2 and TRBJ2-4; 7 bases line up with TRBD2. Trimming took 4 bases from V and 6 from J; bases not matched to a gene: 9. Per the germline V gene, CDR1 is LGHNA and CDR2 is YNFKEQ. CDR3 length: 15 amino acids. In DNA, the CDR3 is TGTGCCAGCAGCCCTGGGGGGGATAGACTAAACATTCAGTACTTC. This sequence encodes CASSPGGDRLNIQYF.

The J gene is TRBJ2-7, the V gene TRBV11-3; 7 bases align to TRBD1. The CDR3 runs 15 residues. J lost 3 bases, V lost 1 base, and 6 bases had no gene match. Germline V gene lookup returns CDR1 SGHNT and CDR2 YENEEA. The chain's CDR3 is CASSLGPGQHYEQYF. CDR3 DNA: TGTGCCAGCAGCTTAGGACCGGGACAGCACTACGAGCAGTACTTC.

This clone was observed once. A read error may account for a junction end that differs from germline. This chain uses TRBV7-7 with TRBJ2-1, with 11 nucleotides matching TRBD2. This CDR3 has 15 amino acids. Germline assignment: CDR1 SSHAT and CDR2 FNYEAQ (reference sequence). The CDR3 spells CASSLGLAGGNEQFF. As DNA, the CDR3 is TGTGCTAGCAGCTTAGGGCTAGCGGGGGGTAATGAGCAGTTCTTC.

The V call is TRBV21-1, the J call TRBJ1-2; the listed D gene, TRBD1, was not tested against the DNA. TRBV21-1 is annotated as a pseudogene. The CDR3 length is 17 residues. The CDR3 loop is CASSESGQPGHLIGYTF. CDR3 sequence (DNA): TGTGCCAGCAGCGAAAGCGGCCAGCCGGGACACCTCATCGGCTACACCTTC.

The chain couples TRBV6-5 to TRBJ1-1; no firm D call. V dropped 2 bases and J dropped 5 bases, with 18 bases sitting between them. The germline CDR1 and CDR2 sequences are MNHEY and SVGAGI. The CDR3 sequence is 16 residues long. The chain's CDR3 is CASSYTFEVMWTEAFF. The CDR3 nucleotides read TGTGCCAGCAGTTACACATTTGAGGTTATGTGGACTGAAGCTTTCTTT.

V gene TRBV3-1 (or the pseudogene TRBV3-2) combines with J gene TRBJ2-5; 7 positions match TRBD1. J was trimmed by 0 bases and V by 4 bases; bases with no gene match: 8. CDR3 length equals 16 residues. The germline V gene encodes CDR1 LGHDT and CDR2 YNNKEL (reference sequence). The CDR3 here is CASSLTGTANQETQYF. CDR3 nucleotide sequence: TGTGCCAGCAGCCTTACCGGGACAGCCAACCAAGAGACCCAGTACTTC.

The J gene is TRBJ2-1, the V gene TRBV7-2; 7 bases match TRBD2. The CDR3 loop spans 15 amino acids. Germline V CDR1 and CDR2: SGHTA, FQGNSA. V gave up 1 base and J gave up 7 bases; unmatched junction bases: 7. The CDR3 reads CASSLVTGGWNEQFF. As DNA, the CDR3 is TGTGCCAGCAGCTTAGTAACGGGGGGTTGGAATGAGCAGTTCTTC.

Turning to this clone: Relative to the germline gene, one junction end is altered; a read error may explain this. This specimen includes other DNA sequences encoding the same CDR3. The rearrangement links TRBV2 to TRBJ1-5; a possible D gene is TRBD1 (6 bases). The V gene's germline CDR1 is SNHLY and CDR2 FYNNEI. The CDR3 extends over 13 amino acids. CDR3 nucleotide sequence: TGCGCCATCCGGGACATGAGCAATCAGCCCCAGCATTTT. This translates into CAIRDMSNQPQHF.